Detailed here is one T cell receptor (beta chain). As yet, its antigen is unknown. Treatment here: oral pan-JAK inhibitor, 5-10 mg twice daily. Extracted RNA was reverse transcribed, and the resulting cDNA served as sequencing template. Assay used: immunoSEQ multiplex PCR; TCRdb lists only in-frame clones, some missing. The sample has 100,000 or so clones, 55% to 70% seen once. This specimen comes from a study of CD8+ T cells in alopecia areata. For the study at large: Treated patients were scored for severity by percent of scalp affected.

The CDR3 contains 16 residues. Trimming took 0 bases from V and 3 from J, leaving 14 bases between them. Germline V CDR1 and CDR2: KGHSH, LQKENI. General study points: Expanded CD8+ clones among the top 100, and scalp clonality, were significantly decreased by tofacitinib. Researchers report lesional scalp, most notably alopecia totalis/universalis, outstripped normal scalp in clonality.

The chain joins TRBV18 to TRBJ2-5; TRBD1 is a possible D gene (5 bases). The receptor was derived from a human donor with alopecia areata. The material sequenced was CD8+ T cells sorted from blood, taken at roughly week 55, from a patient treated with tofacitinib. The CDR3 nucleotides read TGTGCCAGCTCACCACCTTCCGGGCCCAGGGAAGAGACCCAGTACTTC. It encodes CASSPPSGPREETQYF.